This TCR beta chain was sequenced during a study of siplizumab effects on memory and regulatory T cells. Trimming stripped 3 bases from V and 8 bases from J, with 4 bases between. CDR1 is LGHNT, CDR2 FRNRAP, per germline. The CDR3 consists of 10 residues. With respect to this clone: Its antigen remains unknown.

Produced via immunoSEQ multiplex PCR; TCRdb's table is partial and in-frame only. The data hold about 66,000 clones, with roughly 96% observed a single time. Study findings and constraints: Siplizumab cultures yielded proliferating Tregs whose suppressive function was not confirmed. Siplizumab significantly brought down the alloreactive sequences that trace back to unstimulated CD4+ memory cells.

The clonotype originates from a human donor in good health. Sequenced material: naive CD8+ T cells sorted from blood. The chain couples TRBV12-5 to TRBJ1-2; D is unresolved. The CDR3 DNA follows: TGTGCTAGTGGTTTTGCCGGCTACACCTTC. Translation gives CASGFAGYTF.